This entry is about one T cell receptor (beta chain). The antigen is unknown. The record originates from a study of cytomegalovirus exposure and HLA in healthy donors. At the level of the study: Later, an analysis reported that the 120 or so validation repertoires had used the same platform as the roughly 720 first-cohort repertoires. Study-level results: Cytomegalovirus status was reportedly diagnosed by the classifier with high specificity and sensitivity. Specific recognition of CMV antigens was confirmed in vitro for a few chains (all CMV-associated). Most TCR sequences showed up rarely, but some public TCRs showed up in many donors.

Produced via immunoSEQ multiplex PCR; TCRdb's table is partial and in-frame only. Seen here are hundreds of thousands of clones, more than 80% observed once, and the top ten hold roughly 0.82%. The specimen sequenced was PBMCs. This clonotype was sampled from a woman younger than 30 in good health and CMV-seronegative.

The CDR3 loop reads CASSKGASSNQPQHF. In DNA form, the CDR3 reads TGTGCCAGCAGTAAGGGGGCGAGTAGCAATCAGCCCCAGCATTTT. V gene TRBV27 combines with J gene TRBJ1-5; 7 positions agree with TRBD1. CDR1 is MNHEY and CDR2 is SMNVEV in the germline V gene (reference sequence). Losses at the gene ends were 5 bases for V and 0 bases for J; bases not matched to a gene: 4. This CDR3 is 15 amino acids long.